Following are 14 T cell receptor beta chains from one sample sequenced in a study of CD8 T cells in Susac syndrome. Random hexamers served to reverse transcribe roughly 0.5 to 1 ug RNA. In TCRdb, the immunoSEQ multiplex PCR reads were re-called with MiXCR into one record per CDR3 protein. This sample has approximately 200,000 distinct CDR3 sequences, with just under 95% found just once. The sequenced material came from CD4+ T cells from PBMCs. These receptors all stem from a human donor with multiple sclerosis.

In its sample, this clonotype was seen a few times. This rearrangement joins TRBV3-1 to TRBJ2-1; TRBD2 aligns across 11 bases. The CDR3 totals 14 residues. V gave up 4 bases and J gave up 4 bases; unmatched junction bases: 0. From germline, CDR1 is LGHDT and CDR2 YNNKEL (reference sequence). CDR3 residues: CASSPSGGYNEQFF. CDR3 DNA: TGTGCCAGCAGCCCTAGCGGGGGGTACAATGAGCAGTTCTTC.

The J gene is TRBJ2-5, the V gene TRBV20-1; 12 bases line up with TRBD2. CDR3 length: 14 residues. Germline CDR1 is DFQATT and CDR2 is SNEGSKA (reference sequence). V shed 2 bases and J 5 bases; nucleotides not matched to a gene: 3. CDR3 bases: TGCAGTGCTAGAAAGACTAGCGGGGGTGAGACCCAGTACTTC. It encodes CSARKTSGGETQYF.

In DNA form, the CDR3 reads TGTGCCAGCAGCAATTGGCCCCAGGGGGCTATTGGCACTGAAGCTTTCTTT. Protein sequence: CASSNWPQGAIGTEAFF. This chain connects TRBV27 to TRBJ1-1; 8 nucleotides align to TRBD1. This CDR3 spans 17 amino acids. Trimming at V came to 6 bases and at J to 4 bases, leaving 16 bases not matched to a gene. Germline CDR1 and CDR2: MNHEY and SMNVEV (reference sequence).

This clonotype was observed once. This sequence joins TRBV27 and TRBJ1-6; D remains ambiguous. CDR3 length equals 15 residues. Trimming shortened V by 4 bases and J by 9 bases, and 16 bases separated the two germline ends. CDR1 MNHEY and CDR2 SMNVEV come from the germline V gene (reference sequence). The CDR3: CASSSPAQGGSPLHF. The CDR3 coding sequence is TGTGCCAGCAGTTCCCCCGCACAAGGCGGTTCACCCCTCCACTTT.

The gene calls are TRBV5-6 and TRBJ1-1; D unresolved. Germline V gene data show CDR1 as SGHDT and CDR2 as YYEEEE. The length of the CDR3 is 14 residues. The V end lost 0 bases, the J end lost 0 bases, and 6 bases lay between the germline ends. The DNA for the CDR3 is TGTGCCAGCAGCTTGGCACGGATGAACACTGAAGCTTTCTTT. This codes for CASSLARMNTEAFF.

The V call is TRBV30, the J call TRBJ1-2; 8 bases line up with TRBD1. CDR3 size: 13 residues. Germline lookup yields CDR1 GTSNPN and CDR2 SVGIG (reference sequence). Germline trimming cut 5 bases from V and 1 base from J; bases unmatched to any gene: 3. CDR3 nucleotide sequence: TGTGCCTGGGAGGGACAGGTTAACTATGGCTACACCTTC. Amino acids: CAWEGQVNYGYTF.

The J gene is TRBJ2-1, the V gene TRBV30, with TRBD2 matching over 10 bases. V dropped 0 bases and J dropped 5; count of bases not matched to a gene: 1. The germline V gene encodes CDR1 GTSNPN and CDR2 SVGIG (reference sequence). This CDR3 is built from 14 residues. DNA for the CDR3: TGTGCCTGGAGTGTAACTAGCGGGGACAATGAGCAGTTCTTC. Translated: CAWSVTSGDNEQFF.

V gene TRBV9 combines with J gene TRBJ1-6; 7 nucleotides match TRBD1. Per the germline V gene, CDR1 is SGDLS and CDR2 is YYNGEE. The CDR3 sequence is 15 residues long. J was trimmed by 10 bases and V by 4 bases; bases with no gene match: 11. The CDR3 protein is CASSLTQGINSPLHF. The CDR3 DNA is TGTGCCAGCAGCCTCACACAGGGGATTAACTCACCCCTCCACTTT. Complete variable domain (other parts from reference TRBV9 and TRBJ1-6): DSGVTQTPKHLITATGQRVTLRCSPRSGDLSVYWYQQSLDQGLQFLIQYYNGEERAKGNILERFSAQQFPDLHSELNLSSLELGDSALYFCASSLTQGINSPLHFGNGTRLTVT.

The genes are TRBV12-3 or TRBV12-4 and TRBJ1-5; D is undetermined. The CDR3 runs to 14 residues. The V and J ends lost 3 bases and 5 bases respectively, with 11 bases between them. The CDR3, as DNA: TGTGCCAGCAGTTTGCGGGGAGGCGATCAGCCCCAGCATTTT. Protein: CASSLRGGDQPQHF.

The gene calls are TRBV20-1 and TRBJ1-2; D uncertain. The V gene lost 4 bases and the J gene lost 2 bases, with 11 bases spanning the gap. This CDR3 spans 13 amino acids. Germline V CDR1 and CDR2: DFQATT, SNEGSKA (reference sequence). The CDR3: CSAKVAGNYGYTF. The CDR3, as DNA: TGCAGTGCTAAGGTAGCGGGGAACTATGGCTACACCTTC.

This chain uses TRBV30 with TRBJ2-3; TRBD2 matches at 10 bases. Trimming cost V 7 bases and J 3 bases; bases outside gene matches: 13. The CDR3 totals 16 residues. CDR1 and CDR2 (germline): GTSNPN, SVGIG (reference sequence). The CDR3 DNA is TGTGCCTCATTAGCGGGGGGCCCTATCGTAACAGATACGCAGTATTTT. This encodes CASLAGGPIVTDTQYF.

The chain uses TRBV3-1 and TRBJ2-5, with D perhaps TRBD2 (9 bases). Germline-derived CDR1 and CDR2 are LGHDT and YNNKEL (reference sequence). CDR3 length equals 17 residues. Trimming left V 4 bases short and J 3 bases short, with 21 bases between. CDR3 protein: CASSPMGQVAGEETQYF. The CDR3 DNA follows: TGTGCCAGCAGCCCAATGGGACAGGTAGCGGGGGAAGAGACCCAGTACTTC.

As DNA, the CDR3 is TGTGCCAGCAAGAGGGAGGGGCTTGGGACTGAAGCTTTCTTT. Its translation is CASKREGLGTEAFF. The chain recombines TRBV2 with TRBJ1-1, with TRBD1 as a possible D gene (5 bases). This CDR3 region has 14 residues. V lost 7 bases to trimming and J lost 5 bases, with 17 bases between them. Germline-derived CDR1 and CDR2 are SNHLY and FYNNEI.

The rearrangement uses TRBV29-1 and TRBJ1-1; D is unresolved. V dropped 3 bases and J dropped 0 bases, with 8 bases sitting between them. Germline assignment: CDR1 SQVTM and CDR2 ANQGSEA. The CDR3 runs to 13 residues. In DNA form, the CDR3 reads TGCAGCGTTGATGGGGAGTTGAACACTGAAGCTTTCTTT. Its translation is CSVDGELNTEAFF.